Each of the 25 T cell receptor beta chains below was sequenced from the same sample in a study of T cell responses to AZD1222 COVID-19 vaccine. Generated by immunoSEQ multiplex PCR, the TCRdb table keeps only in-frame clones and is missing some. The sample carries approximately 140,000 clones, approximately 91% recorded once. The material sequenced was peripheral blood, taken 28 days after the second AZD1222 dose. These TCRs come from an adult who received the AZD1222 COVID-19 vaccine.

V gene TRBV11-2 combines with J gene TRBJ2-1, with 9 bases lining up with TRBD2. The CDR3 is 16 amino acids. With V trimmed by 4 bases and J by 0 bases, 4 bases remained unmatched. CDR1 and CDR2 (germline): SGHAT, FQNNGV. The CDR3 sequence is CASSSYSGSSYNEQFF. The CDR3 DNA reads TGTGCCAGCAGCTCATATAGCGGGAGCTCCTACAATGAGCAGTTCTTC. Based on the CDR3 plus reference TRBV11-2 and TRBJ2-1, the full variable domain is EAGVAQSPRYKIIEKRQSVAFWCNPISGHATLYWYQQILGQGPKLLIQFQNNGVVDDSQLPKDRFSAERLKGVDSTLKIQPAKLEDSAVYLCASSSYSGSSYNEQFFGPGTRLTVL.

This clone is a singleton in its sample. The gene calls are TRBV20-1 and TRBJ2-7; no clear D gene. Trimming took 3 bases from V and 5 from J, leaving 8 bases between them. The germline CDR1 and CDR2 sequences are DFQATT and SNEGSKA (reference sequence). This CDR3 is built from 11 residues. The CDR3 coding sequence is TGCAGTGCTAGCGAGACCGACGAGCAGTACTTC. Translated: CSASETDEQYF.

The CDR3 here is CASSIGTRNEQYF. The DNA of the CDR3 is TGTGCCAGTAGTATTGGGACAAGAAACGAGCAGTACTTC. The rearrangement joins TRBV19 to TRBJ2-7; TRBD1 might be the D (6 bases). The CDR3 covers 13 residues. Germline-derived CDR1 and CDR2 are LNHDA and SQIVND (reference sequence). The V end was cut by 3 bases, the J end by 5 bases, with 11 bases between.

This clone was observed once. V usage is TRBV30 and J usage is TRBJ1-1; 9 bases are a match to TRBD1. This CDR3 region has 12 residues. V lost 5 bases to trimming and J lost 6 bases; unmatched junction nucleotides: 4. Germline V gene sequence: CDR1 GTSNPN, CDR2 SVGIG (reference sequence). The chain's CDR3 is CAWEQGAAEAFF. DNA of the CDR3: TGTGCCTGGGAACAGGGGGCTGCTGAAGCTTTCTTT.

The rearrangement joins TRBV5-1 to TRBJ2-2, with 12 bases matching TRBD2. From germline, CDR1 is SGHRS and CDR2 YFSETQ. There are 16 residues in the CDR3. J lost 7 bases, V lost 0 bases, and 4 bases had no gene match. The CDR3: CASSLVPSGGDGELFF. CDR3 coding DNA: TGCGCCAGCAGCTTGGTCCCTAGCGGGGGGGACGGGGAGCTGTTTTTT.

DNA of the CDR3: TGTGCCAGTAGTATAGGCCAGGGTCGGAGCACAGATACGCAGTATTTT. This gives the protein CASSIGQGRSTDTQYF. This sequence joins TRBV19 and TRBJ2-3; the D gene is possibly TRBD1 (5 bases). The CDR3 consists of 16 residues. Germline loops: CDR1 LNHDA, CDR2 SQIVND (reference sequence). Trimming pared 1 base from V and 0 bases from J, leaving 11 bases between.

This rearrangement joins TRBV3-1 (or the pseudogene TRBV3-2) to TRBJ2-7; 7 nucleotides match TRBD2. The length of the CDR3 is 13 residues. V shed 1 base, J shed 6 bases, and the junction held 3 bases outside the gene matches. CDR1 LGHDT and CDR2 YNNKEL come from the germline V gene (reference sequence). CDR3 sequence: CASSQGGRGEQYF. The DNA for the CDR3 is TGTGCCAGCAGCCAAGGGGGGAGGGGCGAGCAGTACTTC.

This clone was detected a few times. The chain employs TRBV19 and TRBJ1-5; 10 bases match TRBD1. Losses at the gene ends were 7 bases for V and 7 bases for J; bases not matched to a gene: 7. The CDR3 is made up of 14 amino acids. Germline lookup yields CDR1 LNHDA and CDR2 SQIVND (reference sequence). CDR3 loop: CASTGTGARQPQHF. For the CDR3, the DNA is TGTGCCAGTACCGGGACAGGGGCGCGGCAGCCCCAGCATTTT. The full variable domain, rest sourced from reference TRBV19 and TRBJ1-5, is DGGITQSPKYLFRKEGQNVTLSCEQNLNHDAMYWYRQDPGQGLRLIYYSQIVNDFQKGDIAEGYSVSREKKESFPLTVTSAQKNPTAFYLCASTGTGARQPQHFGDGTRLSIL.

CDR3 coding DNA: TGTGCCAGCAGCTTAGAGGGTACTGGGGCCAACGTCCTGACTTTC. Its protein product is CASSLEGTGANVLTF. J is TRBJ2-6 and V is TRBV7-2, with no clear D. CDR1 and CDR2 from the germline V gene are SGHTA and FQGNSA. CDR3 size: 15 residues. The germline V and J ends were trimmed by 1 base and 2 bases, with 6 bases remaining between them.

The CDR3 DNA follows: TGTGCCTGGATCCGTTCTAGGACAGGAGATTTTGAAGCTTTCTTT. Amino acids: CAWIRSRTGDFEAFF. This rearrangement joins TRBV30 to TRBJ1-1; TRBD1 agrees at 7 bases. Germline V gene lookup returns CDR1 GTSNPN and CDR2 SVGIG (reference sequence). This CDR3 is built from 15 residues. Trimming removed 4 bases from V and 7 bases from J; junction bases left unmatched: 15.

The chain links TRBV19 to TRBJ1-5; TRBD1 might be the D (5 bases). Germline CDR1 is LNHDA and CDR2 is SQIVND (reference sequence). There are 16 residues in the CDR3. Trimming took 4 bases from V and 6 from J, leaving 19 bases between them. CDR3 residues: CASSTGTRAGGQPQHF. The CDR3 bases are TGTGCCAGTAGTACGGGGACGAGGGCTGGTGGTCAGCCCCAGCATTTT.

The chain links TRBV29-1 to TRBJ2-2, with a weak D call TRBD1 (5 bases). Trimming took off 8 bases at V and 0 bases at J, with 10 bases between the two ends. The germline V gene encodes CDR1 SQVTM and CDR2 ANQGSEA. This CDR3 is 13 amino acids long. This CDR3 reads CSIWTTNTGELFF. In DNA form, the CDR3 reads TGCAGCATTTGGACAACGAACACCGGGGAGCTGTTTTTT.

The chain is built from TRBV3-1 (or the pseudogene TRBV3-2) and TRBJ1-5; D is possibly TRBD1 (5 bases). Looked up from germline, CDR1 is LGHDT and CDR2 is YNNKEL (reference sequence). The germline V and J ends were trimmed by 1 base and 6 bases, with 13 bases remaining between them. The CDR3 is 15 amino acids. CDR3: CASSQGGGVGQPQHF. The CDR3 region has the DNA TGTGCCAGCAGCCAAGGTGGGGGGGTTGGTCAGCCCCAGCATTTT.

V usage is TRBV4-2 and J usage is TRBJ2-7, with a tentative D call TRBD2 (5 bases). This CDR3 is 18 amino acids long. Germline CDR1 reads LGHNA; CDR2 reads YNFKEQ. Between the trimmed V and J ends, which lost 1 base and 4 bases, there was a span of 23 bases. The CDR3 coding sequence is TGTGCCAGCAGCCAAGCCTCTGCCCCAGGAGGTATTGGATACGAGCAGTACTTC. Translated, it gives CASSQASAPGGIGYEQYF.

The rearrangement uses TRBV15 and TRBJ1-3; D is ambiguous. Looked up from germline, CDR1 is LNHNV and CDR2 is YYDKDF (reference sequence). Trimming took off 3 bases at V and 0 bases at J, with 12 bases between the two ends. The CDR3 is 16 residues long. The CDR3 loop reads CATSRGTADSGNTIYF. The CDR3 DNA reads TGTGCCACCAGCAGGGGAACAGCGGACTCTGGAAACACCATATATTTT. The full variable domain, rest sourced from reference TRBV15 and TRBJ1-3, is DAMVIQNPRYQVTQFGKPVTLSCSQTLNHNVMYWYQQKSSQAPKLLFHYYDKDFNNEADTPDNFQSRRPNTSFCFLDIRSPGLGDTAMYLCATSRGTADSGNTIYFGEGSWLTVV.

The rearrangement uses TRBV7-6 and TRBJ2-1, with 10 positions matching TRBD2. Germline V lookup: CDR1 SGHVS, CDR2 FNYEAQ. The CDR3 is 15 amino acids. Unmatched junction bases numbered 2, after V lost 6 bases and J lost 0 bases. The CDR3 sequence: CASRASGSSYNEQFF. The CDR3 DNA reads as TGTGCCAGCAGAGCTAGCGGGAGCTCCTACAATGAGCAGTTCTTC.

This clone was detected a few times. The chain couples TRBV7-9 to TRBJ1-2; D not resolved. Trimming removed 0 bases from V and 0 bases from J, with 5 bases in between. CDR1 is SEHNR, CDR2 FQNEAQ, per germline (reference sequence). CDR3 length: 14 amino acids. The CDR3 bases are TGTGCCAGCAGCTTAGCAGTAGCTAACTATGGCTACACCTTC. It translates to CASSLAVANYGYTF.

The rearrangement joins TRBV4-2 to TRBJ1-2; tentatively, D is TRBD1 (5 bases). Germline V gene lookup returns CDR1 LGHNA and CDR2 YNFKEQ. CDR3 length: 14 amino acids. Trimming left V 0 bases short and J 5 bases short, with 10 bases between. CDR3 bases: TGTGCCAGCAGCCAAGAACGACAGTCTTATGGCTACACCTTC. As protein: CASSQERQSYGYTF.

V gene TRBV5-8 combines with J gene TRBJ2-7; D not resolved. This CDR3 has 14 amino acids. The V gene's germline CDR1 is SGHTS and CDR2 YDEGEE. Trimming removed 5 bases from V and 3 bases from J, with 15 bases in between. CDR3 amino acids: CASSRVLQHYEQYF. The CDR3 DNA reads as TGTGCCAGCAGTAGGGTCCTCCAACACTACGAGCAGTACTTC.

The genes are TRBV5-1 and TRBJ1-4, with a possible D match to TRBD1 (6 bases). CDR1 is SGHRS and CDR2 is YFSETQ in the germline V gene. The V and J ends lost 4 bases and 0 bases respectively, with 7 bases between them. The CDR3 has 14 residues. The CDR3 DNA is TGCGCCAGCAGCGGGACACCAACTAATGAAAAACTGTTTTTT. Translated, it gives CASSGTPTNEKLFF.

The chain combines TRBV6-5 with TRBJ1-4; D call uncertain. CDR1 is MNHEY, CDR2 SVGAGI, per germline. Trimming took 8 bases from V and 12 from J, leaving 13 bases between them. The CDR3 runs to 11 residues. The CDR3 nucleotides are TGTGCCAGCTGGCGGGCCGGGGAACTGTTTTTT. It yields the protein CASWRAGELFF.

This chain joins TRBV6-5 and TRBJ2-7; 7 positions agree with TRBD1. V was pared by 6 bases and J by 3 bases, with 5 bases of the junction left unmatched. The germline V gene encodes CDR1 MNHEY and CDR2 SVGAGI. The CDR3 is 13 amino acids. CDR3 residues: CASSFTGVYEQYF. The CDR3 DNA is TGTGCCAGCAGCTTCACAGGGGTCTACGAGCAGTACTTC.

The rearrangement uses TRBV6-6 and TRBJ1-3; D unresolved. V lost 6 bases and J 0 bases, leaving 12 bases between the germline ends. The germline V gene has CDR1 MNHNY and CDR2 SVGAGI (reference sequence). CDR3 length: 15 residues. CDR3 residues: CASREGGGSGNTIYF. CDR3 nucleotide sequence: TGTGCCAGCAGAGAAGGAGGAGGCTCTGGAAACACCATATATTTT.

J is TRBJ2-5 and V is TRBV2; 12 bases match TRBD2. The CDR3 contains 18 residues. J lost 2 bases, V lost 6 bases, and 13 bases had no gene match. Per the germline V gene, CDR1 is SNHLY and CDR2 is FYNNEI. The CDR3 nucleotides are TGTGCCAGCAGGCAGACTAGCGGGAGTTTGGGGGGGCAAGAGACCCAGTACTTC. Translation gives CASRQTSGSLGGQETQYF.

The J gene is TRBJ1-3, the V gene TRBV2; 8 nucleotides agree with TRBD1. The CDR3 runs to 14 residues. The V gene end was trimmed by 4 bases and the J gene end by 4 bases; junction bases not matched to a gene: 3. Germline V gene data show CDR1 as SNHLY and CDR2 as FYNNEI. CDR3 in DNA: TGTGCCAGCAGTGGACAGGGGAGAGGAAACACCATATATTTT. It yields the protein CASSGQGRGNTIYF.